This TCR beta chain was retrieved from a study of T cell changes during pregnancy in multiple sclerosis. CDR1 SGHNT and CDR2 YYREEE come from the germline V gene (reference sequence). The J segment lost 5 bases and the V segment lost 4 bases, leaving 13 bases of the junction unmatched. CDR3 length: 17 residues. The protocol was immunoSEQ multiplex PCR, while the TCRdb copy is restricted to in-frame clones and leaves out a portion. The sample includes approximately 90,000 clones, around 94% of them seen just once. The sequencing here drew on peripheral blood, taken in the third trimester of pregnancy. This clonotype was obtained from a female donor with multiple sclerosis, enrolled in a pregnancy study. The V call is TRBV5-4, the J call TRBJ2-2; 8 bases align to TRBD2. In nucleotides, the CDR3 is TGTGCCAGCAGCGAAACCTTCAGCGGGAGTAGAACCGGGGAGCTGTTTTTT. The encoded protein is CASSETFSGSRTGELFF.